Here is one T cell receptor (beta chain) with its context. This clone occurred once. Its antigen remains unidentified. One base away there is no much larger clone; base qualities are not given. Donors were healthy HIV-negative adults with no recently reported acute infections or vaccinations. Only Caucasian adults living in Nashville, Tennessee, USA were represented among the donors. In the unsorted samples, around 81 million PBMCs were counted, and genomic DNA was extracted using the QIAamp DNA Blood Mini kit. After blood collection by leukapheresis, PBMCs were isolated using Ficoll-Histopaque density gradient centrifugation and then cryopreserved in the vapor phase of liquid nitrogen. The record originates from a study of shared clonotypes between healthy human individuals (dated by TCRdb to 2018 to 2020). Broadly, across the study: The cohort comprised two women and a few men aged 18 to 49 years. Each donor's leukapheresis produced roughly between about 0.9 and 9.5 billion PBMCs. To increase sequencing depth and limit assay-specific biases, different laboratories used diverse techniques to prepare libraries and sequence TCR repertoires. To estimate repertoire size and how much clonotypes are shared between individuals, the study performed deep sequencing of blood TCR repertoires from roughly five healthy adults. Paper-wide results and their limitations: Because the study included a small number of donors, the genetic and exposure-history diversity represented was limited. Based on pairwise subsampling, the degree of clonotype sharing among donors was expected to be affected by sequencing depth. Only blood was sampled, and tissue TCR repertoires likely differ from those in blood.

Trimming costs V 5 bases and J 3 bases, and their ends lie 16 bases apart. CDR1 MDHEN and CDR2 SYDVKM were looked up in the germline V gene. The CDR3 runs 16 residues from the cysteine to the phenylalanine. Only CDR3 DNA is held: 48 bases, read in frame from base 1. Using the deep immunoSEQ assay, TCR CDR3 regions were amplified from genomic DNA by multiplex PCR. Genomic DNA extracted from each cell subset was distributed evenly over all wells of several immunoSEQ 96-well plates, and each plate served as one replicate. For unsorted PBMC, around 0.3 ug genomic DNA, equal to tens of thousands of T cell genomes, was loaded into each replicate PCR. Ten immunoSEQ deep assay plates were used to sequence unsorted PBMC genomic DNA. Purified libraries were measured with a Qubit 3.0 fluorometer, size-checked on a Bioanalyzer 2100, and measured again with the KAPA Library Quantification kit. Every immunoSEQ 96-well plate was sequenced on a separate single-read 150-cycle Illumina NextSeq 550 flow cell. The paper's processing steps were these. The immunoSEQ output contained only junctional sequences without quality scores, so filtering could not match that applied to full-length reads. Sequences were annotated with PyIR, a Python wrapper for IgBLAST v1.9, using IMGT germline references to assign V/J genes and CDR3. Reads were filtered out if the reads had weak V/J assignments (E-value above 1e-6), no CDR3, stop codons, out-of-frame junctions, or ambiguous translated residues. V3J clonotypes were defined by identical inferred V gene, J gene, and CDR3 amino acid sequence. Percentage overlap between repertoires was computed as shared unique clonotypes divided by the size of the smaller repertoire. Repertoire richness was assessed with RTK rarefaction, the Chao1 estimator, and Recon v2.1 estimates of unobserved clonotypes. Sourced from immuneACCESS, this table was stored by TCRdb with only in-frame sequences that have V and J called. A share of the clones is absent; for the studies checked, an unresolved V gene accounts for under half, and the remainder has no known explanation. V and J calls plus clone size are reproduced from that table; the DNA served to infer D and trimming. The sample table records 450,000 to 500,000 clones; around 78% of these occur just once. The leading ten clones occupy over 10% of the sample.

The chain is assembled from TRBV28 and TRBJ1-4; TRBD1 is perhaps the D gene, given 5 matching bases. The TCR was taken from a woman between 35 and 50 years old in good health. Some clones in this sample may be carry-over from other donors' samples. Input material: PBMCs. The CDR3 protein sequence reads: CASSPKLRVANEKLFF. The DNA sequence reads TGTGCCAGCAGTCCCAAACTCAGGGTAGCTAATGAAAAACTGTTTTTT.